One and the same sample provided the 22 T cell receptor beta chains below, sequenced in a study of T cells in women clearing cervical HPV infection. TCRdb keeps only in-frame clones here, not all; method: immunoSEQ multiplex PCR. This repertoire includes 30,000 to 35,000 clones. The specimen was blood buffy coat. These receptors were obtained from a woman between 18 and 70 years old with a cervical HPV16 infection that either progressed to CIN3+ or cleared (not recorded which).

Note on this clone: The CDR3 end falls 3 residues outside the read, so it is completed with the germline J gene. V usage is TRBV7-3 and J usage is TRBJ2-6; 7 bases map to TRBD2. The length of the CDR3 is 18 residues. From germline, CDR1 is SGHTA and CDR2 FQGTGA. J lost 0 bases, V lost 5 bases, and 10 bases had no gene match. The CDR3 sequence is CASSPTVAGSSGANVLTF. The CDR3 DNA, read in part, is TGTGCCAGCAGCCCTACAGTAGCGGGCTCCTCTGGGGCCAACGTC.

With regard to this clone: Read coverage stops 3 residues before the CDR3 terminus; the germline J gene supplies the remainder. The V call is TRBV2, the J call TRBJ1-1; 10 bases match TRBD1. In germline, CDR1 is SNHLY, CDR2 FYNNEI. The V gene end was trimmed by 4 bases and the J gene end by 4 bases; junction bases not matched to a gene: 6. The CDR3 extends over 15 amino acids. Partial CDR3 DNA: TGTGCCAGCAGTGGGGACAGGGGTGTGGGCACTGAA. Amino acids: CASSGDRGVGTE. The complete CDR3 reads CASSGDRGVGTEAFF.

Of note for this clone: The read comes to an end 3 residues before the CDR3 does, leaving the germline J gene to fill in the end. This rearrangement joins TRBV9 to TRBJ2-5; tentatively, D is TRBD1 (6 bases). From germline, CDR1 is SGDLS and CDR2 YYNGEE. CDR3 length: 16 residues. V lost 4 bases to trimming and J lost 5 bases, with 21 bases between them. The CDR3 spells CASSSTPEGQFETQYF. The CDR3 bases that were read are TGTGCCAGCAGCTCAACCCCCGAAGGACAGTTTGAGACC.

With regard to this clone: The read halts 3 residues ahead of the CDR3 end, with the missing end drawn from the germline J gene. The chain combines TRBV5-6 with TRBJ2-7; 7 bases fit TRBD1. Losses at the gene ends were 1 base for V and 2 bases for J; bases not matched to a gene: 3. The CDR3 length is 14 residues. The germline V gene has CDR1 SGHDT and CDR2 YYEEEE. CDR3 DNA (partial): TGTGCCAGCAGCTTGACCGGGACAGCCTACGAG. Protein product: CASSLTGTAYE. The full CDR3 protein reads CASSLTGTAYEQYF.

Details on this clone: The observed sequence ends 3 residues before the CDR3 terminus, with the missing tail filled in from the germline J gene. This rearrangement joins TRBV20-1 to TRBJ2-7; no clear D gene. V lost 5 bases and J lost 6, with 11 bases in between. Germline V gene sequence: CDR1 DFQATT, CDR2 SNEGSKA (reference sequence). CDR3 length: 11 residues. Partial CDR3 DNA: TGCAGTGCTGGTACAGATGGCGAG. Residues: CSAGTDGE. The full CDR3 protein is CSAGTDGEQYF.

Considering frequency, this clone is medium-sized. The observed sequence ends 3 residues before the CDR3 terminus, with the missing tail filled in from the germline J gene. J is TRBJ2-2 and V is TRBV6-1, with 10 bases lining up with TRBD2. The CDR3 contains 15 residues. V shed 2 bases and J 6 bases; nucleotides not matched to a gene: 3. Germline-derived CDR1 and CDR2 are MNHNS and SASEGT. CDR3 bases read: TGTGCCAGCAGTGAACTAGCGGGAGACTCCGGGGAG. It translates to CASSELAGDSGE. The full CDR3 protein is CASSELAGDSGELFF.

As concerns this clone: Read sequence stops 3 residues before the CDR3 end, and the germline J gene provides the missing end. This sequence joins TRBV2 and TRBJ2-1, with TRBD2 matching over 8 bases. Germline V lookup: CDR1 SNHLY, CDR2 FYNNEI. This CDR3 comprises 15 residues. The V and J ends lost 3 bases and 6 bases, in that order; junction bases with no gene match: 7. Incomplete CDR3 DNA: TGTGCCAGCAGTGAGGAGTTAGCGGGGCCCAATGAG. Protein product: CASSEELAGPNE. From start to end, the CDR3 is CASSEELAGPNEQFF.

Here the CDR3 reads CASSFPGGNQPQHF. CDR3 bases read: TGTGCCAGCAGCTTTCCGGGGGGCAATCAGCCC. This chain uses TRBV5-5 with TRBJ1-5; the D gene is possibly TRBD1 (5 bases). The read stops 3 residues short of the end of the CDR3; the missing end is completed from the germline J gene. Germline CDR1 and CDR2: SGHKS and YYEKEE (reference sequence). This CDR3 region has 14 residues. Trimming stripped 2 bases from V and 2 bases from J, with 8 bases between.

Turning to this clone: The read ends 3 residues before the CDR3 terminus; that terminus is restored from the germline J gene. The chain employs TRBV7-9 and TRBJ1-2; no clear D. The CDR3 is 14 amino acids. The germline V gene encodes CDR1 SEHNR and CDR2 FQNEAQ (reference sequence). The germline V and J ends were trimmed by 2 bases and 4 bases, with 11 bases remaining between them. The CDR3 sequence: CASSLRGNPYGYTF. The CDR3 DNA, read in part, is TGTGCCAGCAGCTTACGCGGCAATCCCTATGGC.

The CDR3 bases that were read are TGCGCCAGCAGCCAAGACTCTGGCTGGAGGGGTGAG. Amino acids: CASSQDSGWRGE. The whole CDR3 reads CASSQDSGWRGEQFF. The chain carries TRBV4-1 and TRBJ2-1, with D possibly being TRBD2 (6 bases). Read data end 3 residues before the CDR3 end; the end is taken from the germline J gene. Germline CDR1 MGHRA, CDR2 YSYEKL. CDR3 size: 15 residues. Trimming shortened V by 0 bases and J by 9 bases, and 15 bases separated the two germline ends.

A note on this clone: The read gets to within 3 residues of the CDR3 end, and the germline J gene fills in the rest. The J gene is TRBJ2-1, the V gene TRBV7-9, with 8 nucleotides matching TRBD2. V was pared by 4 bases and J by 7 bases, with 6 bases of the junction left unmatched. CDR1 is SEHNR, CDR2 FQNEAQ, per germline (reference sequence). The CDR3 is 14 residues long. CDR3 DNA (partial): TGTGCCAGCAGCTCCCAGCGGGAGTCGAATGAG. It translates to CASSSQRESNE. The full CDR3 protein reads CASSSQRESNEQFF.

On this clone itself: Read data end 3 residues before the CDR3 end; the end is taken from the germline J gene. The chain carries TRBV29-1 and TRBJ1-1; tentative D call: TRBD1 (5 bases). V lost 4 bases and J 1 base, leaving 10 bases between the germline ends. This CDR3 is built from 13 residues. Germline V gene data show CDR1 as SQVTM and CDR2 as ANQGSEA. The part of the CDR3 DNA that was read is TGCAGCGTTGTTAGGACACCGAACACTGAA. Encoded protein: CSVVRTPNTE. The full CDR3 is CSVVRTPNTEAFF.

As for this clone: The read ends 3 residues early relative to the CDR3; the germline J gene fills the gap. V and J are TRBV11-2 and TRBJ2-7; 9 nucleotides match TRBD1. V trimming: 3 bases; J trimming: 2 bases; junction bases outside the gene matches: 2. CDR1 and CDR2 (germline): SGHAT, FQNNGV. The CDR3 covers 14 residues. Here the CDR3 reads CASSLGQGTYEQYF. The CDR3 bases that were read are TGTGCCAGCAGCTTGGGACAGGGAACCTACGAG.

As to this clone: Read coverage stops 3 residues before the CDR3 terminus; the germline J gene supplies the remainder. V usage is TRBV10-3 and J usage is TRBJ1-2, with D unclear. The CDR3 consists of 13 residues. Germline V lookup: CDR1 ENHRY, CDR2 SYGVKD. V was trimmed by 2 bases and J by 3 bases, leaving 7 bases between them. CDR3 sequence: CAISEEQDYGYTF. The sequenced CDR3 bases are TGTGCCATCAGTGAGGAGCAGGACTATGGC.

This CDR3 reads CASSTRGGGANVLTF. CDR3 DNA (partial): TGTGCCAGTAGTACACGAGGCGGGGGGGCCAACGTC. The chain has TRBV19 and TRBJ2-6; D perhaps matches TRBD2 (5 bases). The CDR3 is cut off 3 residues early in the read; its end comes from the germline J gene. V shed 4 bases and J shed 4 bases, with 11 bases lying between them. CDR3 length: 15 amino acids. Germline lookup yields CDR1 LNHDA and CDR2 SQIVND (reference sequence).

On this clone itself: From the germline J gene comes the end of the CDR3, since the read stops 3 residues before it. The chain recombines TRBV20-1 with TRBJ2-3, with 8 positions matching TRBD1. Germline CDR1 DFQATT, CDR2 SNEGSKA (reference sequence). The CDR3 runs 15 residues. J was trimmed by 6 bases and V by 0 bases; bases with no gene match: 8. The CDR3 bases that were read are TGCAGTGCTAGAGACCCTCAGACAGGGGTGGATACG. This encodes CSARDPQTGVDT. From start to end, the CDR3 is CSARDPQTGVDTQYF.

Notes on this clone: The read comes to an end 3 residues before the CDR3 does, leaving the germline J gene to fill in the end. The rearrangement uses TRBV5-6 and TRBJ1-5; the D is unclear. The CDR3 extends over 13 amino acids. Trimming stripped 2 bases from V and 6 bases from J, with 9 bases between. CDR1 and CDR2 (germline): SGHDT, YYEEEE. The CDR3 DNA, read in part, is TGTGCCAGCAGCTTAGAGGGTACTCAGCCC. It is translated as CASSLEGTQP. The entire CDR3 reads CASSLEGTQPQHF.

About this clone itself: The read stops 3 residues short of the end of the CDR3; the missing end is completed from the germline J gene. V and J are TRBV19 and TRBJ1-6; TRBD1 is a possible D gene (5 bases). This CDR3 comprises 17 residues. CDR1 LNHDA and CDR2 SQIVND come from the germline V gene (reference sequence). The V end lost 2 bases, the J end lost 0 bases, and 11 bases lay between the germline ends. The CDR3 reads CASSIQGSGSYNSPLHF. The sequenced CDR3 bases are TGTGCCAGTAGTATACAGGGATCCGGCTCCTATAATTCACCC. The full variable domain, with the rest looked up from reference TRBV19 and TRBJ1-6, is DGGITQSPKYLFRKEGQNVTLSCEQNLNHDAMYWYRQDPGQGLRLIYYSQIVNDFQKGDIAEGYSVSREKKESFPLTVTSAQKNPTAFYLCASSIQGSGSYNSPLHFGNGTRLTVT.

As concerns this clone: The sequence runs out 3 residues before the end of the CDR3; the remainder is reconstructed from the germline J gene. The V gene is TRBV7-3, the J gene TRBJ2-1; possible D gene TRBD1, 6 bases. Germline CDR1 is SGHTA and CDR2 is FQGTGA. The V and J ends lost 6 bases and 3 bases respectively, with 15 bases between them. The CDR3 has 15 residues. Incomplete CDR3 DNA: TGTGCCAGCAGTCCCTCAGGGGTCGGCTACAATGAG. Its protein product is CASSPSGVGYNE. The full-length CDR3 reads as CASSPSGVGYNEQFF.

CDR3 in amino acids: CASSLVGQGYSPLHF. Partial CDR3 DNA: TGTGCCAGCAGCTTAGTGGGACAGGGTTATTCACCC. This chain uses TRBV7-2 with TRBJ1-6; 9 bases line up with TRBD1. Read coverage stops 3 residues before the CDR3 terminus; the germline J gene supplies the remainder. CDR3 length: 15 amino acids. The V segment lost 1 base and the J segment 8 bases; nucleotides outside the gene matches: 3. The germline gives CDR1 SGHTA, CDR2 FQGNSA.

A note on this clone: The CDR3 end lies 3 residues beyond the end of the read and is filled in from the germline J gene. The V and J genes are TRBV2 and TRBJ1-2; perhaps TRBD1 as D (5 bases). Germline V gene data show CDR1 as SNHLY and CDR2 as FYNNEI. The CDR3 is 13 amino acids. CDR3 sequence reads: CASSGPGSRGYTF. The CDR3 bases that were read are TGTGCCAGCAGTGGGCCAGGGAGTCGCGGC.

Incomplete CDR3 DNA: TGTGCCTGGAGTTTGGGTACTAGCGGGCGCTACAATGAG. This encodes CAWSLGTSGRYNE. The whole CDR3 sequence is CAWSLGTSGRYNEQFF. The chain combines TRBV30 with TRBJ2-1; TRBD2 agrees at 9 bases. Read sequence stops 3 residues before the CDR3 end, and the germline J gene provides the missing end. CDR1 is GTSNPN and CDR2 is SVGIG in the germline V gene (reference sequence). The CDR3 has 16 amino acids. J was trimmed by 3 bases and V by 2 bases; bases with no gene match: 8.